This T cell receptor (beta chain) stems from a study of low-dose radiotherapy and immunotherapy resistance in tumors. Across the study: Patients were on oral aspirin 300 mg taken daily for four cycles from cycle 1 day 1.

Time point indicated: after trial treatment. Treatment indicated: LDRT plus nivolumab, ipilimumab, low-dose cyclophosphamide and aspirin (RACIN trial). Primers targeting TRAV and TRBV primed first-strand cDNA, covering alpha and beta chains. With a constant-region primer and a V-primer adapter, TCRs were subjected to approximately 18 PCR cycles of amplification. mRNA, after isolation, was amplified by in vitro transcription. TCRdb redid the calling of the reads with MiXCR, one entry per CDR3 protein. This repertoire shows just over 90,000 distinct CDR3 sequences, about 20% found once; its top ten account for around 13%. This clonotype was seen at least ten times. The material was PBMCs, obtained after low-dose radiotherapy plus immunotherapy. The clonotype originates from a female donor with ovarian cancer.

The CDR3 sequence is CAWSVRLGGDQPQHF. The CDR3 coding sequence is TGTGCCTGGAGTGTACGTCTGGGGGGAGATCAGCCCCAGCATTTT. The V call is TRBV30, the J call TRBJ1-5; possibly TRBD1 for D (5 bases). CDR3 length: 15 residues. Trimming took off 0 bases at V and 5 bases at J, with 14 bases between the two ends. Germline CDR1 is GTSNPN and CDR2 is SVGIG (reference sequence).